This TCR beta chain came from a study of cytomegalovirus exposure and HLA in healthy donors. Profiling relied on immunoSEQ multiplex PCR, and the TCRdb table lists in-frame clones only, not all of them. The data contain some 84,000 clones, approximately 91% of them seen just once; the ten biggest clones take up roughly 1.9%. The germline gives CDR1 SGHVS, CDR2 FNYEAQ. The CDR3 spans 15 residues. The germline V and J ends were trimmed by 4 bases and 7 bases, with 20 bases remaining between them. The clonotype comes from a young man in good health and CMV-seronegative. The chain uses TRBV7-6 and TRBJ2-7; maybe TRBD2 (6 bases). Sequencing was carried out using PBMCs. The CDR3 sequence is CASSSYRDSSGEQYF. The CDR3 DNA reads as TGTGCCAGCAGCTCATACCGGGACTCCTCGGGGGAGCAGTACTTC.